These 18 T cell receptor beta chains were sequenced from one sample in a study of metastatic and nonmetastatic thyroid tumors. Patients had received no treatment of any kind before thyroid surgery. TCRdb re-analyzed the PCR reads using MiXCR. The data show about 5,600 clones, with around 30% seen just once and 15% to 25% held by the top ten. The sample comprised adjacent normal tissue. The receptors derive from a female donor with papillary thyroid cancer or a benign thyroid nodule (not recorded which). Some clones in this sample may be carry-over from other donors' samples.

This clone is judged medium-sized. This chain connects TRBV28 to TRBJ2-3; TRBD2 agrees at 14 bases. Per germline, CDR1 MDHEN and CDR2 SYDVKM. This CDR3 comprises 16 residues. Germline trimming cut 1 base from V and 9 bases from J; bases unmatched to any gene: 6. Here the CDR3 reads CASSLYGTSGSSTQYF. The CDR3 nucleotides are TGTGCCAGCAGTTTATATGGGACTAGCGGGAGCAGCACGCAGTATTTT. Complete variable domain (other parts from reference TRBV28 and TRBJ2-3): DVKVTQSSRYLVKRTGEKVFLECVQDMDHENMFWYRQDPGLGLRLIYFSYDVKMKEKGDIPEGYSVSREKKERFSLILESASTNQTSMYLCASSLYGTSGSSTQYFGPGTRLTVL.

Remarks on this clone: One junction end disagrees with the germline gene, perhaps due to a read error. This chain joins TRBV6-2 or TRBV6-3 and TRBJ2-5; 8 nucleotides match TRBD2. CDR1 is MNHEY, CDR2 SVGEGT, per germline. There are 15 residues in the CDR3. Written as DNA, the CDR3 is TGTGCCAGCAGTGAGACGGGAGGGCCCCAAGAGACCCAGTGCTTC. Translation gives CASSETGGPQETQCF.

The CDR3: CASSQDQTVRPTEFF. The DNA for the CDR3 is TGTGCCAGCAGCCAAGATCAAACCGTCCGCCCAACAGAGTTCTTC. This rearrangement joins TRBV3-1 to TRBJ2-1; no clear D. Trimming took off 0 bases at V and 14 bases at J, with 20 bases between the two ends. CDR3 length equals 15 residues. The germline gives CDR1 LGHDT, CDR2 YNNKEL (reference sequence).

This clone was counted between two and nine times. The J gene is TRBJ1-3, the V gene TRBV24-1, with a possible D match to TRBD1 (5 bases). The CDR3 runs 16 residues. The V gene lost 4 bases and the J gene lost 0 bases, with 12 bases spanning the gap. Per germline, CDR1 KGHDR and CDR2 SFDVKD. The CDR3 reads CATSDNRDASGNTIYF. CDR3 nucleotides: TGTGCCACCAGTGACAACCGGGACGCCTCTGGAAACACCATATATTTT.

Judged by abundance, this clone is medium-sized. The chain employs TRBV5-5 and TRBJ2-7; tentatively, D is TRBD1 (5 bases). CDR1 and CDR2 from the germline V gene are SGHKS and YYEKEE (reference sequence). With 0 bases removed from V and 0 bases from J, the gap between germline ends came to 10 bases. This CDR3 has 15 residues. The chain's CDR3 is CASSLEGRSSYEQYF. CDR3 nucleotides: TGTGCCAGCAGCTTGGAGGGGCGGAGCTCCTACGAGCAGTACTTC.

The chain combines TRBV9 with TRBJ2-1; 8 nucleotides match TRBD2. This CDR3 contains 14 residues. CDR1 and CDR2 from the germline V gene are SGDLS and YYNGEE. Unmatched junction bases numbered 2, after V lost 0 bases and J lost 6 bases. DNA for the CDR3: TGTGCCAGCAGCGTAGTGACTAGCGTCAATGAGCAGTTCTTC. Amino acid sequence: CASSVVTSVNEQFF. The variable domain in full, with the rest retrieved from reference TRBV9 and TRBJ2-1, is DSGVTQTPKHLITATGQRVTLRCSPRSGDLSVYWYQQSLDQGLQFLIQYYNGEERAKGNILERFSAQQFPDLHSELNLSSLELGDSALYFCASSVVTSVNEQFFGPGTRLTVL.

This clone is large in the sample. The rearrangement joins TRBV6-1 to TRBJ1-2; D may be TRBD1 (5 bases). Trimming pared 6 bases from V and 1 base from J, leaving 9 bases between. This CDR3 contains 13 residues. CDR1 is MNHNS and CDR2 is SASEGT in the germline V gene. CDR3 in DNA: TGTGCCAGCAGAAGGGGATTTAACTATGGCTACACCTTC. Its translation: CASRRGFNYGYTF.

The chain uses TRBV27 and TRBJ2-7, with 8 positions matching TRBD2. Germline assignment: CDR1 MNHEY and CDR2 SMNVEV (reference sequence). V gave up 5 bases and J gave up 4 bases; unmatched junction bases: 13. The CDR3 runs 16 residues. CDR3 DNA sequence: TGTGCCAGCAGTGGAAGTCTGGCGGGAGGTTCGTACGAGCAGTACTTC. This encodes CASSGSLAGGSYEQYF.

Within the sample, this clone is medium-sized. J is TRBJ2-1 and V is TRBV9; unclear D gene. The CDR3 sequence is 16 residues long. Germline V gene lookup returns CDR1 SGDLS and CDR2 YYNGEE. V dropped 0 bases and J dropped 10 bases, with 20 bases sitting between them. The CDR3 DNA reads as TGTGCCAGCAGCGTAGGGGGTTCGAGACTCGGAGCGGAGCAGTTCTTC. Translating gives CASSVGGSRLGAEQFF.

This clone was seen ten or more times. This may come from a read error, since a much larger clone is one base off. The chain is built from TRBV6-2 or TRBV6-3 and TRBJ2-3, with 11 bases that match TRBD2. Germline CDR1 and CDR2: MNHEY and SVGEGT. The CDR3 is 17 amino acids. The J segment lost 4 bases and the V segment lost 2 bases, leaving 8 bases of the junction unmatched. Written as DNA, the CDR3 is TGTGCCAGCAGTTACGGACTAGCGGGCGAAGGGGCAGATACGCAGTATTTT. Amino acids: CASSYGLAGEGADTQYF.

V gene TRBV30 combines with J gene TRBJ1-1; no clear D gene. V was clipped by 2 bases and J by 7 bases, with 8 bases between them. The CDR3 loop spans 11 amino acids. Germline values: CDR1 GTSNPN, CDR2 SVGIG (reference sequence). The CDR3 sequence: CAWSMSLEAFF. The CDR3 DNA is TGTGCCTGGAGTATGTCTCTTGAAGCTTTCTTT. Filled out from reference TRBV30 and TRBJ1-1, the complete variable domain reads SQTIHQWPATLVQPVGSPLSLECTVEGTSNPNLYWYRQAAGRGLQLLFYSVGIGQISSEVPQNLSASRPQDRQFILSSKKLLLSDSGFYLCAWSMSLEAFFGQGTRLTVV.

The chain employs TRBV2 and TRBJ2-2; a possible D gene is TRBD1 (5 bases). Germline V gene sequence: CDR1 SNHLY, CDR2 FYNNEI. This CDR3 contains 16 residues. Between the trimmed V and J ends, which lost 6 bases and 0 bases, there was a span of 14 bases. CDR3 bases: TGTGCCAGCAGAGCGCCGATACAGGCGAACACCGGGGAGCTGTTTTTT. Its protein is CASRAPIQANTGELFF.

By sample fraction, this clone is medium-sized. A much larger clone differs from this one at a single base, so this may be a read error. The chain employs TRBV27 and TRBJ1-5; 9 nucleotides agree with TRBD1. The V and J ends lost 6 bases and 8 bases, in that order; junction bases with no gene match: 5. Germline CDR1 and CDR2: MNHEY and SMNVEV (reference sequence). This CDR3 spans 13 amino acids. The DNA for the CDR3 is TGTGCCAGCAGACGTACAGGGGGCAAGCCCCAGCATTTT. Translation: CASRRTGGKPQHF.

This clone ranks as medium-sized. V gene TRBV15 combines with J gene TRBJ2-4; D gene uncertain. There are 14 residues in the CDR3. V gave up 2 bases and J gave up 6 bases, with 11 bases separating them. In germline, CDR1 is LNHNV, CDR2 YYDKDF (reference sequence). CDR3 sequence reads: CATSRTGPSNIQYF. The CDR3 DNA follows: TGTGCCACCAGCAGAACCGGGCCGTCAAACATTCAGTACTTC.

This clone has ten or more counts. The rearrangement links TRBV14 to TRBJ1-2; the D is unclear. The length of the CDR3 is 19 residues. The V gene lost 1 base and the J gene lost 0 bases, with 21 bases spanning the gap. Per the germline V gene, CDR1 is SGHDN and CDR2 is FVKESK. CDR3 bases: TGTGCCAGCAGCCAAGGGGTGCGGGTCGCCTCTTCAGCTAACTATGGCTACACCTTC. As protein: CASSQGVRVASSANYGYTF.

V and J are TRBV20-1 and TRBJ2-5, with D perhaps matching TRBD2 (6 bases). CDR1 is DFQATT, CDR2 SNEGSKA, per germline (reference sequence). The CDR3 loop spans 13 amino acids. Trimming removed 3 bases from V and 6 bases from J, with 14 bases in between. The CDR3 here is CSASSRLAKTQYF. The CDR3 bases are TGCAGTGCTAGTTCGCGGCTAGCGAAGACCCAGTACTTC.

This clone is deemed large. This chain joins TRBV6-1 and TRBJ1-2; D remains ambiguous. V shed 7 bases and J shed 8 bases, with 23 bases lying between them. Germline values: CDR1 MNHNS, CDR2 SASEGT. This CDR3 contains 15 residues. CDR3: CASILSESLPEGYTF. The CDR3 DNA sequence: TGTGCCAGCATTCTAAGCGAGTCACTCCCGGAGGGCTACACCTTC.

This clone has only one observation. CDR3 protein: CASKLVVASTDTQYF. CDR3 bases: TGTGCCAGCAAGCTAGTGGTCGCTAGCACAGATACGCAGTATTTT. The chain uses TRBV11-2 and TRBJ2-3, with D hard to call. V was clipped by 7 bases and J by 0 bases, with 14 bases between them. Germline V CDR1 and CDR2: SGHAT, FQNNGV. The CDR3 has 15 amino acids.